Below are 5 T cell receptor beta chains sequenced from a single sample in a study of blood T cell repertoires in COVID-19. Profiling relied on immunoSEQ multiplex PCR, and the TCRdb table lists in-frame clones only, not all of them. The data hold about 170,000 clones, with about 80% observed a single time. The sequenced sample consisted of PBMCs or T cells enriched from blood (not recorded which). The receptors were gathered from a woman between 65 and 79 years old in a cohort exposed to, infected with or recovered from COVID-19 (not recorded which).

CDR3 loop: CASSPPGQGSYGYTF. The CDR3 bases are TGTGCCAGCTCACCACCAGGACAGGGCAGCTATGGCTACACCTTC. The chain couples TRBV18 to TRBJ1-2; 8 nucleotides line up with TRBD1. Germline trimming cut 0 bases from V and 4 bases from J; bases unmatched to any gene: 4. The CDR3 extends over 15 amino acids. Germline V gene data show CDR1 as KGHSH and CDR2 as LQKENI.

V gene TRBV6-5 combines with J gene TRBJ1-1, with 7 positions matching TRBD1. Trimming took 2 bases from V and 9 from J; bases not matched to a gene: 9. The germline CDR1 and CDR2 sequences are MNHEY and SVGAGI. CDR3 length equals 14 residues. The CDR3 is CASSYHGQDHKAFF. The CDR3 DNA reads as TGTGCCAGCAGTTACCACGGACAGGACCACAAAGCTTTCTTT.

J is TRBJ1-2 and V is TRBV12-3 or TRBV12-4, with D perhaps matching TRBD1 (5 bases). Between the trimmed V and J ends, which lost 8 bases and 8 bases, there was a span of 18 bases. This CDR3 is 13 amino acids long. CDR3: CASVTSGVKGYTF. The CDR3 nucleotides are TGTGCCAGCGTCACGTCGGGGGTAAAAGGCTACACCTTC.

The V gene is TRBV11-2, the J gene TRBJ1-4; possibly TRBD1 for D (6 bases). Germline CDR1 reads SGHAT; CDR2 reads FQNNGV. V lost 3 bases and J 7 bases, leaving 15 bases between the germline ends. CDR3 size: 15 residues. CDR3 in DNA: TGTGCCAGCAGCTTCGGGCAGGGGCGCGGTGAAAAACTGTTTTTT. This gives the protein CASSFGQGRGEKLFF.

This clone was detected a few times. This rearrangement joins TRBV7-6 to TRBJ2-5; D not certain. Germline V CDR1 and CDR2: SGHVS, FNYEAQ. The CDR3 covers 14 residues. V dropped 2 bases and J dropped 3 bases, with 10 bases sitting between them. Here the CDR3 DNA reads TGTGCCAGCAGCTTATTCCGAGGAAAAGAGACCCAGTACTTC. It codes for CASSLFRGKETQYF.